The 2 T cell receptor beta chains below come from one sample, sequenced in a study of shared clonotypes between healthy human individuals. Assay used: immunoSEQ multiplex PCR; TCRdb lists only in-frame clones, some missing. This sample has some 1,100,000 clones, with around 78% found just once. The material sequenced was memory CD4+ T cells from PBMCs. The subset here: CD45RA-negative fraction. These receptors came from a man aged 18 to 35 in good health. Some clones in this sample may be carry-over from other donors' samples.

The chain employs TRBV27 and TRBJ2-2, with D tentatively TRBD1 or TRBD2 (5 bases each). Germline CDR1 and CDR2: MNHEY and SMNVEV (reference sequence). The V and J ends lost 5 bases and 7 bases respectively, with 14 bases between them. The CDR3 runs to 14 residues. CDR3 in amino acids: CASSQGDGNGELFF. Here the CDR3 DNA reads TGTGCCAGCAGTCAAGGGGACGGGAACGGGGAGCTGTTTTTT.

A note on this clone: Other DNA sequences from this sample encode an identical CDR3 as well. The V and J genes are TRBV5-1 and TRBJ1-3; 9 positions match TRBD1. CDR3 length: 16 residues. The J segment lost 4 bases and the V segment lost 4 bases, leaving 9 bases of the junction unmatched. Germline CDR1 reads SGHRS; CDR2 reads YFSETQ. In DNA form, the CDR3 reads TGCGCCAGCAGCCCGGACAGGGGTTCGTCCGGAAACACCATATATTTT. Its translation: CASSPDRGSSGNTIYF.